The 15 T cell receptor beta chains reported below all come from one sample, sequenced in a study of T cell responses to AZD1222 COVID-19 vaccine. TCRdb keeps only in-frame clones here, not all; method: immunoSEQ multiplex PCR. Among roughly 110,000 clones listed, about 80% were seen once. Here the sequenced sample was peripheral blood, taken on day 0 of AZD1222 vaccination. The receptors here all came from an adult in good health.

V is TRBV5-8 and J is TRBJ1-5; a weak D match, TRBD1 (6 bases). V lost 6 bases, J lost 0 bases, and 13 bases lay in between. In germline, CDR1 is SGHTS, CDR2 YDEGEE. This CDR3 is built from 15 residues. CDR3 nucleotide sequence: TGTGCCAGCACCCCTCAGGGGTATAGCAATCAGCCCCAGCATTTT. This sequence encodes CASTPQGYSNQPQHF. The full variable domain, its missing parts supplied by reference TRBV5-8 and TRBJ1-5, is EAGVTQSPTHLIKTRGQQATLRCSPISGHTSVYWYQQALGLGLQFLLWYDEGEERNRGNFPPRFSGRQFPNYSSELNVNALELEDSALYLCASTPQGYSNQPQHFGDGTRLSIL.

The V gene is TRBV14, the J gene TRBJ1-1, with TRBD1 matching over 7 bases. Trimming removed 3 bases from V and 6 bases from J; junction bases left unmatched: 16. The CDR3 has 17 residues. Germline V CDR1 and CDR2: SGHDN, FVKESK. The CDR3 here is CASSQRLTGVDRSEAFF. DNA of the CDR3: TGTGCCAGCAGCCAGAGGCTCACAGGGGTCGATAGGTCTGAAGCTTTCTTT.

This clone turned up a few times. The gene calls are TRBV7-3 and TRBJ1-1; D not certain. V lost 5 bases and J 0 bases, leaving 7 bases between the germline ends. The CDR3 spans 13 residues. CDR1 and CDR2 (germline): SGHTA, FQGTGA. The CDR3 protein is CASSRTLNTEAFF. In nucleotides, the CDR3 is TGTGCCAGCAGCAGGACCCTGAACACTGAAGCTTTCTTT.

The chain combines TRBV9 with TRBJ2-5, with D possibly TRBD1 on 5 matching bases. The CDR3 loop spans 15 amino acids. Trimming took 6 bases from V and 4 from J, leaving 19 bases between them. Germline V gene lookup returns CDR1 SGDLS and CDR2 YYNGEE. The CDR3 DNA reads TGTGCCAGCACCCGCAACTCGGACATAGGAGAGACCCAGTACTTC. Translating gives CASTRNSDIGETQYF. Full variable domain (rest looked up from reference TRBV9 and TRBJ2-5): DSGVTQTPKHLITATGQRVTLRCSPRSGDLSVYWYQQSLDQGLQFLIQYYNGEERAKGNILERFSAQQFPDLHSELNLSSLELGDSALYFCASTRNSDIGETQYFGPGTRLLVL.

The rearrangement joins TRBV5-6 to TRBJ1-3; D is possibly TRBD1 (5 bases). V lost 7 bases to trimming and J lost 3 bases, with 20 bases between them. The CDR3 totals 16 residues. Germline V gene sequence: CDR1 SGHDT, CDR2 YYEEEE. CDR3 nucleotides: TGTGCCAGCGGCCCCGTTGGGAGGGGAATTGGAAACACCATATATTTT. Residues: CASGPVGRGIGNTIYF.

The CDR3 is CASSHRQGSQPQHF. The CDR3, as DNA: TGTGCCAGCAGCCACCGACAGGGAAGTCAGCCCCAGCATTTT. The gene calls are TRBV5-8 and TRBJ1-5; 7 bases are shared with TRBD1. With V trimmed by 4 bases and J by 6 bases, 7 bases remained unmatched. The CDR3 contains 14 residues. From germline, CDR1 is SGHTS and CDR2 YDEGEE.

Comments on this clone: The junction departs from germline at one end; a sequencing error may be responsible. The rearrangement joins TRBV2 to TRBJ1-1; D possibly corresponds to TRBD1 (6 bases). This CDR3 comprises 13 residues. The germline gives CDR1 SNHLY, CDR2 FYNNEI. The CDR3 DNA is TGTGCCAGCAGAGAAGGGGGGTACGCTGAAGCTTTCTTT. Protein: CASREGGYAEAFF.

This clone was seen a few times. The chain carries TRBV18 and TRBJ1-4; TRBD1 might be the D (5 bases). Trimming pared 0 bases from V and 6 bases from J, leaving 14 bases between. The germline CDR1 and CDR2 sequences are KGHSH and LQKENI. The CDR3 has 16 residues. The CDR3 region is CASSPPSRGSDEKLFF. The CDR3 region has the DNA TGTGCCAGCTCACCACCGTCAAGGGGCTCAGATGAAAAACTGTTTTTT.

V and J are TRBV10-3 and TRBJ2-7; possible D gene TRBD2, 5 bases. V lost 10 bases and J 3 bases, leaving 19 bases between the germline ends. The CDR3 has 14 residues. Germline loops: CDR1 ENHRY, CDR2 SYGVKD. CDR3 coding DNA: TGTGCCACCTTGACCCCAGAGGGCTTCTACGAGCAGTACTTC. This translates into CATLTPEGFYEQYF.

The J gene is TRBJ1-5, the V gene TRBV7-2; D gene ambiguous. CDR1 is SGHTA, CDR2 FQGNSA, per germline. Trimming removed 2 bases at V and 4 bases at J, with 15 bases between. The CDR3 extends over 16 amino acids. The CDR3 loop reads CASSLQGSNYNQPQHF. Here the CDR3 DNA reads TGTGCCAGCAGCTTACAAGGCAGCAATTATAATCAGCCCCAGCATTTT.

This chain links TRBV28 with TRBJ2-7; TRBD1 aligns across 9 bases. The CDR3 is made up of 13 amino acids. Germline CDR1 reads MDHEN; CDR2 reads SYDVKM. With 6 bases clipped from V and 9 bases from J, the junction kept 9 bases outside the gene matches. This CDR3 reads CASRTDRGLSQYF. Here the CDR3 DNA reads TGTGCCAGCAGAACGGACAGGGGACTTTCGCAGTACTTC.

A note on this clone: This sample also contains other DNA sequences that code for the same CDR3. CDR3 residues: CASSLTLNEQFF. In DNA form, the CDR3 reads TGCGCCAGCAGCTTGACTTTGAATGAGCAGTTCTTC. J is TRBJ2-1 and V is TRBV5-1; D not resolved. Trimming shortened V by 1 base and J by 7 bases, and 6 bases separated the two germline ends. The CDR3 runs 12 residues. Per the germline V gene, CDR1 is SGHRS and CDR2 is YFSETQ.

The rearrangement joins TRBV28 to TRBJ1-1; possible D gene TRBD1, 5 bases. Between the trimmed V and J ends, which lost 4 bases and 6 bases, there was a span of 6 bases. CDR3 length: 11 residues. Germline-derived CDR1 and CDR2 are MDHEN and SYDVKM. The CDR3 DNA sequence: TGTGCCAGCAGTTGGGGGGCTGAAGCTTTCTTT. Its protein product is CASSWGAEAFF.

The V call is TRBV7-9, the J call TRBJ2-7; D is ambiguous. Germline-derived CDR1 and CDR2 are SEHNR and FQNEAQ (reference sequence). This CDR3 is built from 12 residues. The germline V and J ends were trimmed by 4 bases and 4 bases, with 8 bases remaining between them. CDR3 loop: CASSSSWYEQYF. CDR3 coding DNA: TGTGCCAGCAGCTCCAGTTGGTACGAGCAGTACTTC.

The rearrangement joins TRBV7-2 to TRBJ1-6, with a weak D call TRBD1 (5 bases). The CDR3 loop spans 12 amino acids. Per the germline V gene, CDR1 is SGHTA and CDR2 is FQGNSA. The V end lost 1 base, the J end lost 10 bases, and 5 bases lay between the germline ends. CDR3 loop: CASSLDRSPLHF. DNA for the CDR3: TGTGCCAGCAGCTTAGACAGGTCACCCCTCCACTTT. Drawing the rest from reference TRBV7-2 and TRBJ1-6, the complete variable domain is GAGVSQSPSNKVTEKGKDVELRCDPISGHTALYWYRQSLGQGLEFLIYFQGNSAPDKSGLPSDRFSAERTGGSVSTLTIQRTQQEDSAVYLCASSLDRSPLHFGNGTRLTVT.